Listed below are T cell receptor beta chains from one sample, sequenced in a study of CD8 T cells in Susac syndrome. Each CDR3 protein is one row after TCRdb ran MiXCR on the immunoSEQ multiplex PCR reads. The data contain roughly 200,000 distinct CDR3 sequences, roughly 94% of them seen just once; the ten biggest clones take up 0.085% to 0.1%. The sample comprised CD4+ T cells from PBMCs. The receptors shown here come from a human donor with Susac syndrome. CDR3s include the opening cysteine and the closing phenylalanine or tryptophan. Each record gives: V gene, D gene, J gene, clone size, CDR3 DNA, CDR3 protein. A D gene is named only where the DNA matches it firmly. Part of the rows lack a size; the others show once, few, many or a class for expanded clones.

TRBV7-9,-,TRBJ2-2,-,TGTGCCAGCAGCTCCCGGGCCCCGAACACCGGGGAGCTGTTTTTT,CASSSRAPNTGELFF
TRBV28,-,TRBJ2-2,-,TGTGCCAGCAGTCCCCCTGACACCGGGGAGCTGTTTTTT,CASSPPDTGELFF
TRBV24-1,TRBD2,TRBJ2-1,-,TGTGCCACCAGTGGTGGGGTAGCGGGCTCCTACAATGAGCAGTTCTTC,CATSGGVAGSYNEQFF
TRBV20-1,TRBD2,TRBJ2-7,-,TGCAGTGCTAGAGTAGCGGGAGAAGCCCACGAGCAGTACTTC,CSARVAGEAHEQYF
TRBV10-2,TRBD2,TRBJ2-3,-,TGCGCCAGCAGTGACAGCGGGGCTAGCACAGATACGCAGTATTTT,CASSDSGASTDTQYF
TRBV18,-,TRBJ2-1,-,TGTGCCAGCTCACGTGGTAGCAACTACAATGAGCAGTTCTTC,CASSRGSNYNEQFF
TRBV10-3,-,TRBJ2-5,-,TGTGCCATCAGTGGGCCTATCCAAGAGACCCAGTACTTC,CAISGPIQETQYF
TRBV7-8,TRBD2,TRBJ2-3,-,TGTGCCAGCAGCTCTACAGCGGGGGGTCCGCAGTATTTT,CASSSTAGGPQYF
TRBV5-1,-,TRBJ2-1,-,TGCGCCAGCAGAGTCCCGCGAAGCTCCTACAATGAGCAGTTCTTC,CASRVPRSSYNEQFF
TRBV24-1,-,TRBJ2-1,-,TGTGCCACCAGCCCGGGACACCACTCCTACAATGAGCAGTTCTTC,CATSPGHHSYNEQFF
TRBV12-3/TRBV12-4,-,TRBJ1-4,-,TGTGCCAGCAGTTTCCGGGACCTCAATGAAAAACTGTTTTTT,CASSFRDLNEKLFF
TRBV20-1,TRBD2,TRBJ2-3,-,TGCAGTGCTAGAGATCCACTAGCGAGCACAGATACGCAGTATTTT,CSARDPLASTDTQYF
TRBV6-2/TRBV6-3,-,TRBJ2-2,-,TGTGCCAGCAGTTACTCGTTATCCACCGGGGAGCTGTTTTTT,CASSYSLSTGELFF
TRBV2,-,TRBJ2-4,-,TGTGCCAGCAGTGATTACAGGGTTGAAAACATTCAGTACTTC,CASSDYRVENIQYF
TRBV7-9,-,TRBJ1-1,-,TGTGCCAGCAGCTTGGGGCCAGGGTCTGAAGCTTTCTTT,CASSLGPGSEAFF
TRBV20-1,-,TRBJ1-5,-,TGCAGTGCTAGGACCGTCGGGGCTGGCAATCAGCCCCAGCATTTT,CSARTVGAGNQPQHF
TRBV20-1,TRBD1,TRBJ1-2,-,TGCAGTGCTAGGACTACAGGGGGCGGAGGCTACACCTTC,CSARTTGGGGYTF
TRBV2,TRBD2,TRBJ2-3,-,TGTGCCAGCAGTGAAGCGCGGGGGGCCCGGGGAACAGATACGCAGTATTTT,CASSEARGARGTDTQYF
TRBV18,TRBD1,TRBJ1-1,-,TGTGCCAGCTCAGACAGGGGAAAGGACACTGAAGCTTTCTTT,CASSDRGKDTEAFF
TRBV5-1,-,TRBJ1-1,few,TGCGCCAGCAGCTTAACAGGTTACACTGAAGCTTTCTTT,CASSLTGYTEAFF
TRBV5-1,-,TRBJ1-1,-,TGCGCCAGCAGCTTGGTCCCCTTTAACACTGAAGCTTTCTTT,CASSLVPFNTEAFF
TRBV20-1,-,TRBJ1-1,-,TGCAGTGCTAGAGAGGTGAGGCGCGGGTTGACTGAAGCTTTCTTT,CSAREVRRGLTEAFF
TRBV10-3,-,TRBJ1-2,-,TGTGCCACCAAGGGTGCCTCTACTACGGGCGGCTACACCTTC,CATKGASTTGGYTF
TRBV18,TRBD1,TRBJ1-1,-,TGTGCCAGCTCACCGATGACAGGGGAGAACACTGAAGCTTTCTTT,CASSPMTGENTEAFF
TRBV15,-,TRBJ2-3,-,TGTGCCACCAGCGTTTGGCCGGCAGGGCGCACAGATACGCAGTATTTT,CATSVWPAGRTDTQYF
TRBV7-8,TRBD1,TRBJ1-5,-,TGTGCCAGCAGCCCGACAGGGATCGCCCAGCCCCAGCATTTT,CASSPTGIAQPQHF
TRBV30,-,TRBJ1-4,-,TGTGCCTGGGGACGGACGGTCCAGAGGGGAAAACTGTTTTTT,CAWGRTVQRGKLFF
TRBV25-1,-,TRBJ2-1,-,TGTGCCAGCAGTGCAGACAGGCCCTACAATGAGCAGTTCTTC,CASSADRPYNEQFF
TRBV7-9,-,TRBJ1-2,-,TGTGCCAGCAGCTTAGGGAACAATAACTATGGCTACACCTTC,CASSLGNNNYGYTF
TRBV18,-,TRBJ2-4,-,TGTGCCAGCTCACCACTTGGGACACCGCAGCAGGGAAACATTCAGTACTTC,CASSPLGTPQQGNIQYF
TRBV12-3/TRBV12-4,-,TRBJ2-7,-,TGTGCCAGCAGTTTAAGATTGGCCTACGAGCAGTACTTC,CASSLRLAYEQYF
TRBV6-6,TRBD1,TRBJ2-1,-,TGTGCCAGCAGTTACTCGGGACAGGCTCGGACCCGTGAGCAGTTCTTC,CASSYSGQARTREQFF
TRBV19,TRBD1,TRBJ1-5,-,TGTGCCAGTAGAATCGCGGACAGGAGCAATCAGCCCCAGCATTTT,CASRIADRSNQPQHF
TRBV20-1,TRBD2,TRBJ2-7,-,TGCAGTGCTACAGTCGGGGGGACCTACGAGCAGTACTTC,CSATVGGTYEQYF
TRBV18,TRBD1,TRBJ1-1,-,TGTGCCAGCTCACCCCCGCGGGACAGGCGAGGCACTGAAGCTTTCTTT,CASSPPRDRRGTEAFF
TRBV9,-,TRBJ1-3,-,TGTGCCAGCAGCGTAGAATTAACAGAAGCCTCTGGAAACACCATATATTTT,CASSVELTEASGNTIYF
TRBV5-4,-,TRBJ1-2,-,TGTGCCAGCAGCGCGATACTAATCCATATCAGGGGCACCCTCTATGGCTACACCTTC,CASSAILIHIRGTLYGYTF
TRBV30,-,TRBJ1-1,-,TGTGCCTGGAATGGGGGCGGGGGATCCACTGAAGCTTTCTTT,CAWNGGGGSTEAFF
TRBV6-2/TRBV6-3,TRBD2,TRBJ2-3,-,TGTGCCAGCAGCCTGAGGCTAGCGGGAGTACGAGATACGCAGTATTTT,CASSLRLAGVRDTQYF
TRBV15,TRBD1,TRBJ1-3,once,TGTGCCACCCATCAGGGGGCCATACATTCGCTCTCTGGAAACACCATATATTTT,CATHQGAIHSLSGNTIYF
TRBV20-1,-,TRBJ2-7,-,TGCAGTGCTAGAGGACAGAGGGCGGCCGAGCAGTACTTC,CSARGQRAAEQYF